A selection of T cell receptor beta chains follows, all from one sample in a study of T cell responses to AZD1222 COVID-19 vaccine. Sequenced by immunoSEQ multiplex PCR; TCRdb stores in-frame clones only, minus some. Counted here are over 65,000 clones, less than 90% occurring once; the ten biggest clones make up 5.5% to 8%. The source material was peripheral blood, sampled on day 0 of AZD1222 vaccination. Receptor source: an adult in good health. Each CDR3 is given with its conserved first and last residue. The D gene is left open where the match is weak. Clone size, where shown, is once, few, many, or a class for clones that have expanded.

length | D | J | size | V | CDR3 | DNA
18 | NA | TRBJ2-1 | once | TRBV10-3 | CAISEPIGGSGVYNEQFF | TGTGCCATCAGTGAGCCCATTGGCGGTTCAGGGGTATACAATGAGCAGTTCTTC
18 | NA | TRBJ1-1 | NA | TRBV28 | CASSLVVGRKNWSPEAFF | TGTGCCAGCAGTTTGGTTGTGGGCAGGAAAAATTGGAGTCCTGAAGCTTTCTTT
12 | NA | TRBJ2-1 | NA | TRBV28 | CASQGYVNEQFF | TGTGCCTCCCAGGGTTACGTCAATGAGCAGTTCTTC
15 | NA | TRBJ1-6 | NA | TRBV27 | CASSLGSKGNSPLHF | TGTGCCAGCAGTTTAGGGAGTAAGGGTAATTCACCCCTCCACTTT
11 | NA | TRBJ2-1 | NA | TRBV2 | CASAWVGEQFF | TGTGCCAGTGCCTGGGTGGGTGAGCAGTTCTTC
14 | NA | TRBJ1-2 | NA | TRBV28 | CASSSPWEANGYTF | TGTGCCAGCAGTTCGCCGTGGGAGGCAAATGGCTACACCTTC
13 | NA | TRBJ2-5 | NA | TRBV5-6 | CASSLRAQETQYF | TGTGCCAGCAGCTTGAGGGCCCAAGAGACCCAGTACTTC
14 | NA | TRBJ2-2 | few | TRBV10-3 | CATLRQGNTGELFF | TGTGCCACCCTTAGGCAGGGGAACACCGGGGAGCTGTTTTTT
12 | NA | TRBJ2-1 | few | TRBV6-2/TRBV6-3 | CASSFEGRLQFF | TGTGCCAGCAGTTTCGAGGGTCGGTTGCAGTTCTTC
18 | TRBD1 | TRBJ1-4 | once | TRBV2 | CASSQTTIDRATNEKLFF | TGTGCCAGCAGCCAAACTACTATCGACAGGGCCACTAATGAAAAACTGTTTTTT
16 | NA | TRBJ1-3 | NA | TRBV28 | CASTIELRGAGNTIYF | TGTGCCAGCACCATCGAACTGAGGGGAGCTGGAAACACCATATATTTT
13 | TRBD1 | TRBJ1-2 | NA | TRBV10-1 | CASRIGQGEGYTF | TGCGCCAGCAGGATTGGACAGGGCGAAGGCTACACCTTC
14 | NA | TRBJ1-6 | NA | TRBV19 | CASSRAGTNSPLHF | TGTGCCAGTAGTCGGGCCGGTACAAATTCACCCCTCCACTTT
13 | NA | TRBJ1-1 | medium-sized | TRBV2 | CASKVGGLGAAFF | TGTGCCAGCAAGGTAGGGGGACTGGGAGCAGCTTTCTTT
13 | TRBD2 | TRBJ2-1 | NA | TRBV13 | CASSPGRGFEQFF | TGTGCCAGCAGCCCAGGGAGGGGATTTGAGCAGTTCTTC
13 | NA | TRBJ2-5 | NA | TRBV20-1 | CSASLPGQETQYF | TGCAGTGCTAGTTTACCGGGGCAAGAGACCCAGTACTTC
17 | TRBD2 | TRBJ2-7 | NA | TRBV7-9 | CASSPGRGLADYYEQYF | TGTGCCAGCAGCCCCGGTCGGGGACTAGCCGATTACTACGAGCAGTACTTC
13 | NA | TRBJ1-2 | few | TRBV6-1 | CASSEQHNYGYTF | TGTGCCAGCAGTGAACAGCACAACTATGGCTACACCTTC
15 | NA | TRBJ1-2 | NA | TRBV7-8 | CASSLARGAVYGYTF | TGTGCCAGCAGCTTAGCGCGGGGGGCAGTCTATGGCTACACCTTC
15 | TRBD1 | TRBJ1-6 | NA | TRBV14 | CASSQDRQGRSPLHF | TGTGCCAGCAGCCAAGATAGACAGGGACGGTCACCCCTCCACTTT
16 | TRBD1 | TRBJ1-2 | NA | TRBV15 | CATSREGTGGVYGYTF | TGTGCCACCAGCAGAGAGGGGACAGGGGGCGTCTATGGCTACACCTTC
15 | TRBD2 | TRBJ2-5 | NA | TRBV5-1 | CASSASTSGQETQYF | TGCGCCAGCAGCGCCTCGACTAGCGGCCAAGAGACCCAGTACTTC
16 | TRBD2 | TRBJ2-1 | NA | TRBV20-1 | CSASIGPGLAENEQFF | TGCAGTGCTAGTATCGGACCGGGACTAGCGGAGAATGAGCAGTTCTTC
16 | NA | TRBJ1-4 | NA | TRBV7-9 | CASSPPRQGIREKLFF | TGTGCCAGCAGCCCCCCTCGGCAGGGTATTCGGGAAAAACTGTTTTTT
15 | NA | TRBJ1-5 | NA | TRBV19 | CASTRTVRSNQPQHF | TGTGCCAGTACCAGGACAGTAAGGAGCAATCAGCCCCAGCATTTT
15 | NA | TRBJ1-5 | NA | TRBV27 | CASSLTVYSNQPQHF | TGTGCCAGCAGTTTGACAGTATATAGCAATCAGCCCCAGCATTTT